This T cell receptor (beta chain) is drawn from a study of CD4 T cells in relation to SARS-CoV-2 and coronaviruses. CD4+ T cells from unexposed donors were obtained before the COVID-19 pandemic (2011-2018). The cells were cultured for about ten days before CD4+ T cells were isolated. As concerns this clone: The antigen is not known.

CDR3 length: 18 residues. With 3 bases clipped from V and 1 base from J, the junction kept 10 bases outside the gene matches. Germline values: CDR1 SGHTA, CDR2 FQGNSA. Sequencing was performed with immunoSEQ multiplex PCR; in TCRdb, only in-frame clones are kept and a portion is missing. The top ten hold around 31% of the sample, which has about 17,000 clones, 82% seen once. This receptor was identified in a human donor in good health. The sequenced sample was CD4+ T cells from PBMCs, cultured in vitro. V and J are TRBV7-2 and TRBJ2-3; 10 bases are shared with TRBD2. The CDR3, as DNA: TGTGCCAGCAGCTTCGCTTTTGGGAGCGGGGGGGGCACAGATACGCAGTATTTT. Protein product: CASSFAFGSGGGTDTQYF.